These 10 T cell receptor beta chains were all obtained from the same sample, sequenced in a study of T cells in Graves' hyperthyroidism and ophthalmopathy. There were TCR beta CDR3 regions amplified from RNA transcripts. TCR CDR3 regions were first amplified by RT-PCR with HTBI primers. Each CDR3 protein is one row after TCRdb ran MiXCR on the multiplex PCR reads. The profile shows about 700,000 distinct CDR3 sequences, 45% of them singletons. The sequenced sample was peripheral blood or thyroid tissue (not recorded which). Receptors were obtained from an adult man with Graves' disease, either hyperthyroidism or ophthalmopathy (not recorded which).

This clonotype was counted at least ten times. The gene calls are TRBV7-9 and TRBJ2-5, with a tentative D call TRBD1 (6 bases). Trimming took 1 base from V and 5 from J, leaving 14 bases between them. CDR1 is SEHNR and CDR2 is FQNEAQ in the germline V gene (reference sequence). The CDR3 loop spans 15 amino acids. The CDR3 sequence: CASSLVTQGSETQYF. In nucleotides, the CDR3 is TGTGCCAGCAGCTTAGTGACACAGGGCAGCGAGACCCAGTACTTC.

The chain combines TRBV10-3 with TRBJ2-7; the match to TRBD1 covers 8 bases. The CDR3 consists of 14 residues. The V gene's germline CDR1 is ENHRY and CDR2 SYGVKD. V shed 7 bases and J 0 bases; nucleotides not matched to a gene: 5. The chain's CDR3 is CAIMAGGNSYEQYF. The DNA of the CDR3 is TGTGCCATCATGGCAGGGGGCAACTCCTACGAGCAGTACTTC.

The chain carries TRBV6-5 and TRBJ1-1; D uncertain. Germline V gene data show CDR1 as MNHEY and CDR2 as SVGAGI. V lost 2 bases and J 7 bases, leaving 11 bases between the germline ends. The CDR3 has 13 residues. CDR3 sequence (DNA): TGTGCCAGCAGTTACCCAGGTTACAGTGAAGCTTTCTTT. It encodes CASSYPGYSEAFF.

This clonotype appeared many times. The gene calls are TRBV25-1 and TRBJ1-4, with 7 bases fitting TRBD1. The CDR3 is 17 residues long. Germline CDR1 reads MGHDK; CDR2 reads SYGVNS. The junction had 13 bases not matched to a gene; V was cut back by 5 bases and J by 4 bases. CDR3: CASSKMQPTGDNEKLFF. For the CDR3, the DNA is TGTGCCAGCAGTAAAATGCAACCCACAGGGGATAATGAAAAACTGTTTTTT. Full variable domain (outside the CDR3, taken from reference TRBV25-1 and TRBJ1-4): EADIYQTPRYLVIGTGKKITLECSQTMGHDKMYWYQQDPGMELHLIHYSYGVNSTEKGDLSSESTVSRIRTEHFPLTLESARPSHTSQYLCASSKMQPTGDNEKLFFGSGTQLSVL.

This clonotype was picked up a small number of times. This rearrangement joins TRBV20-1 to TRBJ2-5; D unresolved. Germline V gene sequence: CDR1 DFQATT, CDR2 SNEGSKA (reference sequence). This CDR3 comprises 13 residues. V lost 2 bases, J lost 2 bases, and 9 bases lay in between. CDR3 region: CSARTDQQETQYF. The CDR3, as DNA: TGCAGTGCTAGAACAGACCAACAAGAGACCCAGTACTTC.

This clonotype has just a few counts. This chain connects TRBV19 to TRBJ1-1, with D unclear. The germline V gene has CDR1 LNHDA and CDR2 SQIVND (reference sequence). The CDR3 has 14 residues. Trimming took 6 bases from V and 4 from J, leaving 15 bases between them. CDR3 bases: TGTGCCAGTAGACAAGAGGGAAGAGGCACTGAAGCTTTCTTT. This gives the protein CASRQEGRGTEAFF.

This clonotype was counted ten times or more. The V and J genes are TRBV25-1 and TRBJ1-1; 8 bases map to TRBD1. CDR3 length equals 12 residues. Germline values: CDR1 MGHDK, CDR2 SYGVNS. J was trimmed by 6 bases and V by 6 bases; bases with no gene match: 3. CDR3 DNA: TGTGCCAGCAGGAGGACAGGGTCTGAAGCTTTCTTT. This translates into CASRRTGSEAFF.

The genes are TRBV19 and TRBJ1-5, with D uncertain. V lost 4 bases, J lost 4 bases, and 8 bases lay in between. The CDR3 consists of 13 residues. Germline assignment: CDR1 LNHDA and CDR2 SQIVND (reference sequence). In DNA form, the CDR3 reads TGTGCCAGTAGTAGGAGATTTAATCAGCCCCAGCATTTT. This codes for CASSRRFNQPQHF.

In the case of this clonotype: A read error may produce the germline difference seen at one junction end. V gene TRBV7-7 combines with J gene TRBJ2-5; 12 nucleotides align to TRBD2. CDR3 length: 16 amino acids. Per germline, CDR1 SSHAT and CDR2 FNYEAQ (reference sequence). The DNA for the CDR3 is TGTGCTAGCAGCCGACGACTAGCGGGAGAACAAGAGACCCAGTACTTC. It codes for CASSRRLAGEQETQYF. The full variable domain, rest sourced from reference TRBV7-7 and TRBJ2-5, is GAGVSQSPRYKVTKRGQDVTLRCDPISSHATLYWYQQALGQGPEFLTYFNYEAQPDKSGLPSDRFSAERPEGSISTLTIQRTEQRDSAMYRCASSRRLAGEQETQYFGPGTRLLVL.

This chain connects TRBV2 to TRBJ1-1; 9 bases map to TRBD1. The CDR3 length is 12 residues. Germline CDR1 SNHLY, CDR2 FYNNEI. V lost 6 bases, J lost 12 bases, and 8 bases stayed unmatched. CDR3 DNA sequence: TGTGCCAGCAGCCCGGACAGGGGAGGGACTTTCTTT. Its translation is CASSPDRGGTFF.